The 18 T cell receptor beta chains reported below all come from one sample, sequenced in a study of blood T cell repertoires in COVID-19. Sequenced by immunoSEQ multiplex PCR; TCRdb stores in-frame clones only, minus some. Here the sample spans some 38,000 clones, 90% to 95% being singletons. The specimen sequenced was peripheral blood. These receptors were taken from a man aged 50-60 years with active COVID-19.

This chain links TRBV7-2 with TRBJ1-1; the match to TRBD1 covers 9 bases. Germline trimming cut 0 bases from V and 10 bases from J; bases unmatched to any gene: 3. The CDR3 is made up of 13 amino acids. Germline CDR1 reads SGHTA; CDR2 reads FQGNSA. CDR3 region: CASSLAATGGAFF. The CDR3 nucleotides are TGTGCCAGCAGCTTAGCCGCGACAGGGGGAGCTTTCTTT.

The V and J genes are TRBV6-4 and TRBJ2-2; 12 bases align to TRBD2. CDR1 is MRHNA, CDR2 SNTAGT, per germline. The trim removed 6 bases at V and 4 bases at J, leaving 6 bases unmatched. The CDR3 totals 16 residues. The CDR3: CASSLLAGGSTGELFF. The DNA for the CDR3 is TGTGCCAGCAGCTTACTAGCGGGAGGAAGCACCGGGGAGCTGTTTTTT.

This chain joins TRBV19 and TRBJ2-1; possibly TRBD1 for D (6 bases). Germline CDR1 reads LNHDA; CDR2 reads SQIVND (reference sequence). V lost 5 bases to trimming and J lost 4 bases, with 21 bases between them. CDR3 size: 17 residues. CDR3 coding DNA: TGTGCCAGTAGTCCCCCACCTTACAGGGAATCGTACAATGAGCAGTTCTTC. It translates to CASSPPPYRESYNEQFF.

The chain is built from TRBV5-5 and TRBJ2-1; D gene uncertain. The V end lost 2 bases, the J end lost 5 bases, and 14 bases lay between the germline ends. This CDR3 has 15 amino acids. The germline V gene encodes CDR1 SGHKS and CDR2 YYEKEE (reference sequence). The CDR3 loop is CASSFAGFRHNEQFF. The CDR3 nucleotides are TGTGCCAGCAGCTTTGCAGGCTTCAGACACAATGAGCAGTTCTTC.

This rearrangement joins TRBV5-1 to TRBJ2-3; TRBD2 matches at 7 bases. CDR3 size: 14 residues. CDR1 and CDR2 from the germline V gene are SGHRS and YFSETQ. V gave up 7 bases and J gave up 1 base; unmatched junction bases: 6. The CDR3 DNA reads TGCGCCAGCCAGGATCGGGGGGGCACAGATACGCAGTATTTT. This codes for CASQDRGGTDTQYF.

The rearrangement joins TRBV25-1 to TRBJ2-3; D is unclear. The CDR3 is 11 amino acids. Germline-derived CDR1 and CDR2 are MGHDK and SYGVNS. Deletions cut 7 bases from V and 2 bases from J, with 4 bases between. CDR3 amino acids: CASTNTDTQYF. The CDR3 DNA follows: TGTGCCAGCACCAACACAGATACGCAGTATTTT.

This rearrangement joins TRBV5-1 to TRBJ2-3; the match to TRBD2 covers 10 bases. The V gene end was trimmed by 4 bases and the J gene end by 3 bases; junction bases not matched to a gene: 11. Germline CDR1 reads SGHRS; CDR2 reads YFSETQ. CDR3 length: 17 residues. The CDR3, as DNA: TGCGCCAGCAGCCCCGATTATAGCGGGGGGAGGACAGATACGCAGTATTTT. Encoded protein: CASSPDYSGGRTDTQYF.

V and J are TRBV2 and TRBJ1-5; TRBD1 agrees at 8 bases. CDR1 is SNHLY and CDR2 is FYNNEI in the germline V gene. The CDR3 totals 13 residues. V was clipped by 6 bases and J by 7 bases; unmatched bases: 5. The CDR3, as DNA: TGTGCCAGCAGGTCGCAGGGGGCACAGCCCCAGCATTTT. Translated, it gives CASRSQGAQPQHF.

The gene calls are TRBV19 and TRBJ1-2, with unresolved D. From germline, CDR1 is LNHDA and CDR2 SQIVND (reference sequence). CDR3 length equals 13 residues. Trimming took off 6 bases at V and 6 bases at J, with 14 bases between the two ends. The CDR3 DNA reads TGTGCCAGTAGCCCGAGAGGCCCCCATGGCTACACCTTC. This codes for CASSPRGPHGYTF.

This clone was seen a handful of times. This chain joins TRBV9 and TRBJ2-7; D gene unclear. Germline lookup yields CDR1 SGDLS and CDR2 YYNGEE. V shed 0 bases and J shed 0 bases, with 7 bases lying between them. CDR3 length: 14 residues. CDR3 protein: CASSVENYSYEQYF. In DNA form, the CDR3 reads TGTGCCAGCAGCGTAGAGAACTACTCCTACGAGCAGTACTTC. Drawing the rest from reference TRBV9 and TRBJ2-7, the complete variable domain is DSGVTQTPKHLITATGQRVTLRCSPRSGDLSVYWYQQSLDQGLQFLIQYYNGEERAKGNILERFSAQQFPDLHSELNLSSLELGDSALYFCASSVENYSYEQYFGPGTRLTVT.

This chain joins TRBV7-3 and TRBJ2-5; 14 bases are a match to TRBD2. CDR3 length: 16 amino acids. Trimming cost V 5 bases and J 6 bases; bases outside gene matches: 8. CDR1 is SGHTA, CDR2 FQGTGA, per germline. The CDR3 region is CASSPTSGGALQTQYF. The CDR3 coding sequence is TGTGCCAGCAGCCCGACTAGCGGGGGGGCCCTTCAGACCCAGTACTTC.

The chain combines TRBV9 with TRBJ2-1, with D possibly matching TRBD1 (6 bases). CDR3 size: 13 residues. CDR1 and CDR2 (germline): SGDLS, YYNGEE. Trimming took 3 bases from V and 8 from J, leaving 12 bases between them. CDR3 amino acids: CASSDPQGHEQFF. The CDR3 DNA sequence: TGTGCCAGCAGCGATCCCCAGGGGCATGAGCAGTTCTTC. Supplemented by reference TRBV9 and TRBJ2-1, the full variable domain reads DSGVTQTPKHLITATGQRVTLRCSPRSGDLSVYWYQQSLDQGLQFLIQYYNGEERAKGNILERFSAQQFPDLHSELNLSSLELGDSALYFCASSDPQGHEQFFGPGTRLTVL.

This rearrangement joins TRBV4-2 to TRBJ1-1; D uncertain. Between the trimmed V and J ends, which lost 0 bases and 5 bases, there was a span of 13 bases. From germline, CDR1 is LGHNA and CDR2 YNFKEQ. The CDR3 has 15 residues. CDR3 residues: CASSQDLGSMTEAFF. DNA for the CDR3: TGTGCCAGCAGCCAAGATTTGGGGAGTATGACTGAAGCTTTCTTT.

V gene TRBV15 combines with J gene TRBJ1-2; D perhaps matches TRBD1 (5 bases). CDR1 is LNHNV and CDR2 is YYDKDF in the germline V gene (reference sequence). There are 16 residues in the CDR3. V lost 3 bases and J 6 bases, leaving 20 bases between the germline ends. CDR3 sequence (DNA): TGTGCCACCAGCAGGTCTCCCTCTTCAGGGTATCATGGCTACACCTTC. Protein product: CATSRSPSSGYHGYTF.

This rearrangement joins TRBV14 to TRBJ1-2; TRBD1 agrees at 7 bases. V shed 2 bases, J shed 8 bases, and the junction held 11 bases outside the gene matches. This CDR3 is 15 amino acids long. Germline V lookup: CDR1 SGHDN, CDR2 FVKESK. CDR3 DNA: TGTGCCAGCAGCCAATCGAGGACAGGTCCTGGGGGCTACACCTTC. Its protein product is CASSQSRTGPGGYTF.

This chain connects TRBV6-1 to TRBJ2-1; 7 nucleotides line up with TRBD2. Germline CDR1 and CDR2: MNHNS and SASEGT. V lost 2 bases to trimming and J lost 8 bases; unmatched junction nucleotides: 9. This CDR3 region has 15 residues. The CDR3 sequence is CASSEMGGSAYEQFF. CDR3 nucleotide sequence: TGTGCCAGCAGTGAAATGGGCGGGAGTGCGTATGAGCAGTTCTTC.

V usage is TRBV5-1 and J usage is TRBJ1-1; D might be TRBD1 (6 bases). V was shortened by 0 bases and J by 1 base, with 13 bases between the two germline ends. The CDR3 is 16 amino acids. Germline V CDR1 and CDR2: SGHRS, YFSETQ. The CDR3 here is CASSLELPGANTEAFF. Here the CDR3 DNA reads TGCGCCAGCAGCTTGGAACTGCCAGGGGCGAACACTGAAGCTTTCTTT. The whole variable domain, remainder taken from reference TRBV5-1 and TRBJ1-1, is KAGVTQTPRYLIKTRGQQVTLSCSPISGHRSVSWYQQTPGQGLQFLFEYFSETQRNKGNFPGRFSGRQFSNSRSEMNVSTLELGDSALYLCASSLELPGANTEAFFGQGTRLTVV.

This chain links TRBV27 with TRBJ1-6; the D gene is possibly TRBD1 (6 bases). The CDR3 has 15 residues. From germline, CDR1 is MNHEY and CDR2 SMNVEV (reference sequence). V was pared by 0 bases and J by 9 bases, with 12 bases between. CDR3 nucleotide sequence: TGTGCCAGCAGTTTATCGATACAGGGAGCTTCACCCCTCCACTTT. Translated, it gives CASSLSIQGASPLHF.